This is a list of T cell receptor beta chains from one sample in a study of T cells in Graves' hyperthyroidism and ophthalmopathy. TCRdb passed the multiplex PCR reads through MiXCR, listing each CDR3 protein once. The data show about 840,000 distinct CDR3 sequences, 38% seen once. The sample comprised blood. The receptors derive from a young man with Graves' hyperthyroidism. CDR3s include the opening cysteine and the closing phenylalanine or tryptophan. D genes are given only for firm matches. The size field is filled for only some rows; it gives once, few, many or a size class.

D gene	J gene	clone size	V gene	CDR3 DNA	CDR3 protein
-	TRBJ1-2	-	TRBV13	TGTGCCAGCAGCTTAGGCGACATGCGGGAAGGCTACACCTTC	CASSLGDMREGYTF
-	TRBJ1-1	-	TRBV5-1	TGCGCCAGCAGGTTCCAGGGGAACACTGAAGCTTTCTTT	CASRFQGNTEAFF
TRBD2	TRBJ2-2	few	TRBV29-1	TGCAGCGTTGAAGATCGGGCCGTAGCGGGAGGGTTTAAAGGGGAGCTGTTTTTT	CSVEDRAVAGGFKGELFF
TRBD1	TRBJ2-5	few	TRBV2	TGTGCCAGCAGTTACCAAGGGACAGCTCAAGAGACCCAGTACTTC	CASSYQGTAQETQYF
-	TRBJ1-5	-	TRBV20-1	TGCAGTGTCCGATCGCAGGGTCATCAGCCCCAGCATTTT	CSVRSQGHQPQHF
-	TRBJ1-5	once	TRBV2	TGTGCCAGCAGTTTATCGCTGAGGGGCGGCAATCAGCCCCAGCATTTT	CASSLSLRGGNQPQHF
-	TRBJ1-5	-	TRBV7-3	TGTGCCAGCTCAAGGACGGGCGGGGGGCCCCAGCATTTT	CASSRTGGGPQHF
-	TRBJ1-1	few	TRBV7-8	TGTGCCAGCAGCTTAGACTACAGGGTGAACACTGAAGCTTTCTTT	CASSLDYRVNTEAFF
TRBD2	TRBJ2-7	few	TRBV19	TGTGCCAGCAGTACCCGGGAGGACTCGCCCTACGAGCAGTACTTC	CASSTREDSPYEQYF
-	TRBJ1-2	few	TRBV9	TGTGCCAGCAGTAGTCACAGGTATAGCGTCTATGGCTACACCTTC	CASSSHRYSVYGYTF
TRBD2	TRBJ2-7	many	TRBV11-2	TGTGCCAGCAGCCCGACGGCGGGAGTGCAGTACTTC	CASSPTAGVQYF
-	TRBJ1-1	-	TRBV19	TGTGCCAGTAGTATAGATCACGGGATCACTGAAGCTTCCTTT	CASSIDHGITEASF
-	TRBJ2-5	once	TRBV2	TGTGCCAGCAGTGATTTGGGAGCAGAAAATCAAGAGACCCAATACTTC	CASSDLGAENQETQYF
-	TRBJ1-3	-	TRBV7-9	TGTGCCAGCACCCTGGGGGGGTCTCCTGGAAACGCCATATATTTT	CASTLGGSPGNAIYF
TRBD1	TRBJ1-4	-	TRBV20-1	TGCAGTGCTAGGGGACAGGGTACGGAAAGACTGTTTTTT	CSARGQGTERLFF
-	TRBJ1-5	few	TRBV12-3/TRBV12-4	TGTGCCAGCAACACGGGTTATAGCAATCAGCCCCAGCATTTT	CASNTGYSNQPQHF
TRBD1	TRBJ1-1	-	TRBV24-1	TGTGCCACCAGCGGGACAGGCCCGGAAGCTTTCTTT	CATSGTGPEAFF
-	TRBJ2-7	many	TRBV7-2	TGTGCCAGCAGCTTGTATGGCAACGAGCAGTACTTC	CASSLYGNEQYF
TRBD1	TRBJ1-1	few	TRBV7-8	TGTGCCAGCAGCTTAGGGGACAGGGGGCCGATGAACACTGAAGCTTTCTTT	CASSLGDRGPMNTEAFF
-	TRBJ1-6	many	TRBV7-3	TGTGCCAGCAGCGCGACAGGAATCGATTCACCCCTCCACTTT	CASSATGIDSPLHF